The 28 T cell receptor beta chains in this list originate from one sample, sequenced in a study of regulatory T cells in long-lasting Graves disease. Time point indicated: persistent/refractory GD, antithyroid drugs over 5 years with positive TRAb. The authors made the TCR library using RNA they extracted from PBMCs. CDR3-region Arm-PCR and iRepertoire HTBI primers produced the TCR beta libraries. A single record per CDR3 protein comes from TCRdb applying MiXCR to the multiplex PCR reads. The sample holds around 400,000 distinct CDR3 sequences, around 24% seen once. The source was peripheral blood mononuclear cells (PBMCs), collected when the disease was refractory, from a patient treated with antithyroid drugs. Receptor source: a female donor with Graves disease.

The chain couples TRBV7-2 to TRBJ2-4; TRBD1 or TRBD2 may be the D gene (5 bases each). This CDR3 is built from 15 residues. Between the trimmed V and J ends, which lost 9 bases and 0 bases, there was a span of 15 bases. The germline gives CDR1 SGHTA, CDR2 FQGNSA. Here the CDR3 DNA reads TGTGCCAGGGCCAGGGAGCTACGAGCCAAAAACATTCAGTACTTC. It is translated as CARARELRAKNIQYF. Full variable domain (missing parts from reference TRBV7-2 and TRBJ2-4): GAGVSQSPSNKVTEKGKDVELRCDPISGHTALYWYRQSLGQGLEFLIYFQGNSAPDKSGLPSDRFSAERTGGSVSTLTIQRTQQEDSAVYLCARARELRAKNIQYFGAGTRLSVL.

This clonotype was found a few times. CDR3 amino acids: CASSLTHVTYEQYF. The CDR3 DNA sequence: TGTGCCAGCAGCTTAACTCACGTAACCTACGAGCAGTACTTC. J is TRBJ2-7 and V is TRBV7-2, with D uncertain. Germline values: CDR1 SGHTA, CDR2 FQGNSA. V was shortened by 2 bases and J by 2 bases, with 10 bases between the two germline ends. CDR3 length: 14 amino acids.

This clonotype was counted ten times or more. This chain joins TRBV2 and TRBJ2-7; D is perhaps TRBD1 or TRBD2 (7 bases each). Germline V gene sequence: CDR1 SNHLY, CDR2 FYNNEI. The CDR3 contains 13 residues. V shed 7 bases and J shed 3 bases, with 13 bases lying between them. CDR3 DNA: TGTGCCAGCAACCCCAGGGGGGGCTACGAGCAGTACTTC. Its translation: CASNPRGGYEQYF.

The chain recombines TRBV16 with TRBJ1-1, with unresolved D. Trimming took 4 bases from V and 6 from J, leaving 12 bases between them. This CDR3 is 13 amino acids long. CDR1 and CDR2 from the germline V gene are KGHSY and FQNENV. The DNA for the CDR3 is TGTGCCAGCAGCCCCACGAGAGGGTCTGAAGCTTTCTTT. It specifies CASSPTRGSEAFF.

To note about this clonotype: Being one base from a much bigger clone, this may be a read error. The CDR3 does not close with the conserved phenylalanine or tryptophan, likely indicating a read error. This chain joins TRBV3-1 and TRBJ2-7; tentatively, D is TRBD2 (5 bases). CDR3 length: 14 residues. Germline V CDR1 and CDR2: LGHDT, YNNKEL (reference sequence). V was clipped by 3 bases and J by 2 bases, with 11 bases between them. CDR3 sequence reads: CASSQAGATYEQYS. The CDR3 DNA reads as TGTGCCAGCAGCCAGGCGGGTGCCACCTACGAGCAGTACTCC.

This clonotype was recorded many times. The chain employs TRBV12-3 or TRBV12-4 and TRBJ2-7, with D perhaps TRBD2 (6 bases). V was pared by 5 bases and J by 4 bases, with 18 bases between. CDR3 length: 15 amino acids. In nucleotides, the CDR3 is TGTGCCAGCAGTACCGGTGATAGCGCGGGATACGAGCAGTACTTC. Amino acid sequence: CASSTGDSAGYEQYF.

The chain employs TRBV4-3 and TRBJ1-5, with D tentatively TRBD1 (6 bases). Germline V gene data show CDR1 as LGHNA and CDR2 as YSLEER. Trimming took 3 bases from V and 0 from J, leaving 21 bases between them. The CDR3 sequence is 19 residues long. The CDR3, as DNA: TGCGCCAGCAGCCAGGGCACCGGGACAAACACGGGTAGCAATCAGCCCCAGCATTTT. This gives the protein CASSQGTGTNTGSNQPQHF.

The rearrangement links TRBV20-1 to TRBJ2-2; D is unresolved. V was trimmed by 3 bases and J by 3 bases, leaving 8 bases between them. CDR1 is DFQATT, CDR2 SNEGSKA, per germline (reference sequence). CDR3 length: 13 residues. The CDR3 DNA follows: TGCAGTGCTAGCCCCCTTGACACCGGGGAGCTGTTTTTT. It encodes CSASPLDTGELFF.

The chain recombines TRBV30 with TRBJ2-7, with D uncertain. V was shortened by 4 bases and J by 3 bases, with 7 bases between the two germline ends. From germline, CDR1 is GTSNPN and CDR2 SVGIG (reference sequence). The CDR3 is 11 residues long. The CDR3 region is CAWKYGYEQYF. The CDR3 DNA reads as TGTGCCTGGAAGTACGGCTACGAGCAGTACTTC.

At least ten counts were recorded for this clonotype. This chain links TRBV28 with TRBJ2-1; D perhaps matches TRBD2 (5 bases). The V gene lost 3 bases and the J gene lost 8 bases, with 14 bases spanning the gap. The CDR3 sequence is 14 residues long. The germline V gene encodes CDR1 MDHEN and CDR2 SYDVKM. The CDR3 region has the DNA TGTGCCAGCAGTTTTAGCCCCGGGAACGATGAGCAGTTCTTC. It is translated as CASSFSPGNDEQFF.

This clonotype was observed a handful of times. This rearrangement joins TRBV18 to TRBJ1-1; no clear D gene. Per germline, CDR1 KGHSH and CDR2 LQKENI. CDR3 size: 13 residues. V lost 6 bases to trimming and J lost 5 bases, with 13 bases between them. CDR3 DNA: TGTGCCAGCTCGTATCGGCGAGGAACTGAAGCTTTCTTT. Translating it yields CASSYRRGTEAFF.

A remark on this clonotype: The conserved phenylalanine or tryptophan is not found at the CDR3 terminus, so this likely reflects a read error. J is TRBJ1-1 and V is TRBV20-1; D gene unclear. Trimming left V 0 bases short and J 2 bases short, with 13 bases between. The CDR3 consists of 15 residues. Germline V gives CDR1 DFQATT, CDR2 SNEGSKA (reference sequence). CDR3 sequence reads: CSARDLSGGNTEAFL. The CDR3 coding sequence is TGCAGTGCTAGAGATCTGAGCGGCGGAAACACTGAAGCTTTCCTT.

This clonotype was picked up many times. The chain joins TRBV6-1 to TRBJ1-1; tentatively, D is TRBD1 (5 bases). Germline V gene sequence: CDR1 MNHNS, CDR2 SASEGT. Trimming left V 5 bases short and J 1 base short, with 11 bases between. This CDR3 is built from 14 residues. The CDR3 DNA reads as TGTGCCAGCAGTCAGACCGGGGCGAACACTGAAGCTTTCTTT. This gives the protein CASSQTGANTEAFF.

The rearrangement links TRBV19 to TRBJ2-3, with D perhaps TRBD2 (6 bases). With 3 bases removed from V and 0 bases from J, the gap between germline ends came to 7 bases. CDR1 is LNHDA, CDR2 SQIVND, per germline (reference sequence). The CDR3 consists of 14 residues. The CDR3 DNA reads as TGTGCCAGTAGTATGAGCGGGAGCACAGATACGCAGTATTTT. This encodes CASSMSGSTDTQYF.

This clonotype was found many times. The chain carries TRBV11-2 and TRBJ2-7; 9 bases are shared with TRBD2. The germline V gene encodes CDR1 SGHAT and CDR2 FQNNGV. Trimming took 4 bases from V and 5 from J; bases not matched to a gene: 15. There are 17 residues in the CDR3. Here the CDR3 DNA reads TGTGCCAGCAGCTGGGTTCTCGGAGCGGGAGGTCCCGACGAGCAGTACTTC. Its translation: CASSWVLGAGGPDEQYF.

The rearrangement joins TRBV20-1 to TRBJ2-7, with TRBD2 identical over 7 bases. Looked up from germline, CDR1 is DFQATT and CDR2 is SNEGSKA (reference sequence). CDR3 length equals 12 residues. V lost 6 bases and J lost 7; bases outside the gene matches: 9. The CDR3 region has the DNA TGCAGTGCCCTGGCGGGAGCCAGGGAGCAGTACTTC. Protein: CSALAGAREQYF.

This clonotype occurred many times. The chain recombines TRBV12-3 or TRBV12-4 with TRBJ2-2, with D possibly matching TRBD2 (5 bases). V lost 2 bases and J lost 7, with 8 bases in between. The CDR3 is made up of 13 amino acids. The DNA for the CDR3 is TGTGCCAGCAGTTTAAGGGAGAACGGGGAGCTGTTTTTT. As protein: CASSLRENGELFF.

This clonotype was seen a few times. This sequence joins TRBV5-5 and TRBJ1-3; 9 nucleotides agree with TRBD1. The CDR3 spans 18 residues. Trimming at V came to 5 bases and at J to 0 bases, leaving 12 bases not matched to a gene. Germline V gene data show CDR1 as SGHKS and CDR2 as YYEKEE (reference sequence). The CDR3 is CASSSPGQGFLSGNTIYF. CDR3 nucleotide sequence: TGTGCCAGCAGTTCCCCGGGACAGGGCTTCCTCTCTGGAAACACCATATATTTT. The full variable domain, rest sourced from reference TRBV5-5 and TRBJ1-3, is DAGVTQSPTHLIKTRGQQVTLRCSPISGHKSVSWYQQVLGQGPQFIFQYYEKEERGRGNFPDRFSARQFPNYSSELNVNALLLGDSALYLCASSSPGQGFLSGNTIYFGEGSWLTVV.

The genes are TRBV28 and TRBJ2-7; TRBD1 aligns across 8 bases. The CDR3 is made up of 15 amino acids. Germline lookup yields CDR1 MDHEN and CDR2 SYDVKM. Germline trimming cut 3 bases from V and 2 bases from J; bases unmatched to any gene: 6. This CDR3 reads CASSFRDRGPYEQYF. The DNA for the CDR3 is TGTGCCAGCAGTTTCCGTGACAGGGGTCCCTACGAGCAGTACTTC.

This clonotype was counted between two and nine times. This chain joins TRBV30 and TRBJ2-2; D not certain. V was shortened by 5 bases and J by 7 bases, with 17 bases between the two germline ends. The CDR3 contains 14 residues. The germline V gene has CDR1 GTSNPN and CDR2 SVGIG (reference sequence). CDR3 DNA sequence: TGTGCCTGGTCTTTCCATACCCCAGGCGGGGAGCTGTTTTTT. Its protein product is CAWSFHTPGGELFF.

This clonotype was found once. No conserved phenylalanine or tryptophan is present at the end of the CDR3, so a read error is the likely explanation. The chain combines TRBV29-1 with TRBJ2-7, with D perhaps assigned TRBD1 or TRBD2 (5 bases each). V was clipped by 7 bases and J by 2 bases, with 15 bases between them. CDR3 length equals 13 residues. Germline lookup yields CDR1 SQVTM and CDR2 ANQGSEA. CDR3 sequence: CSAIRDHPYEQYL. The CDR3 DNA reads as TGCAGCGCGATCCGGGACCACCCCTACGAGCAGTACCTC.

This clonotype occurred a few times. In DNA, the CDR3 is TGTGCCAGCAGGGACAGGTGGTACGAGCAGTACTTC. As protein: CASRDRWYEQYF. The chain joins TRBV6-1 to TRBJ2-7; 7 bases agree with TRBD1. V trimming: 6 bases; J trimming: 4 bases; junction bases outside the gene matches: 3. The CDR3 consists of 12 residues. From germline, CDR1 is MNHNS and CDR2 SASEGT.

This clonotype was detected a few times. The rearrangement links TRBV2 to TRBJ1-5; D gene ambiguous. The CDR3 covers 14 residues. CDR1 and CDR2 from the germline V gene are SNHLY and FYNNEI. Trimming took off 7 bases at V and 7 bases at J, with 17 bases between the two ends. CDR3 DNA: TGTGCCAGCATGCTGTCCATAGGGCCCCAGCCCCAGCATTTT. Protein: CASMLSIGPQPQHF.

The rearrangement joins TRBV11-2 to TRBJ2-3; D not resolved. CDR1 is SGHAT and CDR2 is FQNNGV in the germline V gene. V shed 1 base and J shed 3 bases, with 11 bases lying between them. The CDR3 consists of 15 residues. This chain's CDR3 is CASSLGLRGTDTQYF. The CDR3 DNA reads as TGTGCCAGCAGCTTAGGTCTACGAGGAACAGATACGCAGTATTTT.

This sequence joins TRBV4-1 and TRBJ1-4, with a weak D call TRBD1 (5 bases). The CDR3 loop spans 14 amino acids. Germline lookup yields CDR1 MGHRA and CDR2 YSYEKL. The ends were cut back, 1 base at V and 8 bases at J, with 11 bases in the middle. The CDR3 DNA reads as TGCGCCAGCAGCCAAGGGCCCAAGGGGGAAAAACTGTTTTTT. Protein product: CASSQGPKGEKLFF.

This chain uses TRBV6-1 with TRBJ1-2, with a possible D match to TRBD1 (5 bases). CDR3 length: 13 amino acids. V was cut by 6 bases and J by 4 bases, with 12 bases left in between. The V gene's germline CDR1 is MNHNS and CDR2 SASEGT. CDR3 DNA: TGTGCCAGCAGGGGGGGACGGAGCTATGGCTACACCTTC. This encodes CASRGGRSYGYTF.

This clonotype was seen more than once but under ten times. This chain connects TRBV28 to TRBJ2-2; D gene unclear. The V end lost 5 bases, the J end lost 5 bases, and 9 bases lay between the germline ends. The germline CDR1 and CDR2 sequences are MDHEN and SYDVKM. CDR3 length: 13 amino acids. This chain's CDR3 is CASSPDRTGELFF. CDR3 coding DNA: TGTGCCAGCAGTCCCGACCGAACCGGGGAGCTGTTTTTT.

This clonotype was found many times. The chain employs TRBV2 and TRBJ1-2, with 8 bases fitting TRBD1. This CDR3 spans 13 amino acids. Germline trimming cut 4 bases from V and 4 bases from J; bases unmatched to any gene: 2. CDR1 SNHLY and CDR2 FYNNEI come from the germline V gene. CDR3: CASSGQGSYGYTF. In nucleotides, the CDR3 is TGTGCCAGCAGTGGACAGGGGAGCTATGGCTACACCTTC.